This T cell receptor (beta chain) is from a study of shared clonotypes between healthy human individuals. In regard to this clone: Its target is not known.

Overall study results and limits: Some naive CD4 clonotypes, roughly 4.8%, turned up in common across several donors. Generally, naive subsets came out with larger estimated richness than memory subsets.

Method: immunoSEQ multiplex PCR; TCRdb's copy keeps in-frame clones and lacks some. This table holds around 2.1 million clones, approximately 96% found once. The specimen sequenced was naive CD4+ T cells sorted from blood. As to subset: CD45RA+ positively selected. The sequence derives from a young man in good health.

The CDR3 DNA follows: TGCGCCAGCAGCTTGGACGGAGGGGGCGGCTACACCTTC. Translation gives CASSLDGGGGYTF. The chain links TRBV5-1 to TRBJ1-2; 7 nucleotides align to TRBD1. CDR1 is SGHRS, CDR2 YFSETQ, per germline. V lost 0 bases to trimming and J lost 8 bases; unmatched junction nucleotides: 4. The CDR3 spans 13 residues.